These 7 T cell receptor beta chains share one sample of origin, sequenced in a study of identical twins. MiXCR, run by TCRdb on the 5' RACE reads, gives a single entry per CDR3 protein. There are some 600,000 distinct CDR3 sequences in the sample; 7.1% occur only once, and 1.6% lies in the top ten. These same records also appear under a second study, on yellow fever vaccine responses in identical twins.

Sequenced: PBMCs. These receptors were taken from a woman aged 18-30 years in good health.

This clonotype has ten or more counts. V is TRBV12-3 or TRBV12-4 and J is TRBJ2-2; 10 nucleotides line up with TRBD2. The CDR3 consists of 15 residues. The trim removed 5 bases at V and 9 bases at J, leaving 9 bases unmatched. Written as DNA, the CDR3 is TGTGCCAGCAGTCTAAGCGGGGGGGCGTTTCGGGAGCTGTTTTTT. Its protein product is CASSLSGGAFRELFF.

This clonotype was counted a few times. V is TRBV5-1 and J is TRBJ1-6, with a tentative D call TRBD1 (6 bases). Trimming stripped 4 bases from V and 7 bases from J, with 15 bases between. CDR3 length: 15 residues. Germline-derived CDR1 and CDR2 are SGHRS and YFSETQ. This CDR3 is CASSGDGQGNSPLHF. The CDR3 DNA is TGCGCCAGCAGCGGGGACGGCCAGGGGAATTCACCCCTCCACTTT.

The chain is built from TRBV13 and TRBJ2-3; no firm D call. The CDR3 spans 13 residues. The V end lost 7 bases, the J end lost 1 base, and 9 bases lay between the germline ends. Germline-derived CDR1 and CDR2 are PRHDT and FYEKMQ (reference sequence). In nucleotides, the CDR3 is TGTGCCAGCAACAGAGAGCGCACAGATACGCAGTATTTT. It specifies CASNRERTDTQYF.

The table lists this clonotype with many counts. The rearrangement links TRBV20-1 to TRBJ2-1, with D unresolved. CDR1 DFQATT and CDR2 SNEGSKA come from the germline V gene (reference sequence). V lost 3 bases and J lost 5, with 17 bases in between. This CDR3 has 15 amino acids. CDR3 in DNA: TGCAGTGCTAGCTGGGCAGCCATACTTAACAATGAGCAGTTCTTC. Protein sequence: CSASWAAILNNEQFF.

This clonotype was detected only a few times. J is TRBJ1-6 and V is TRBV12-3 or TRBV12-4, with D possibly TRBD1 on 5 matching bases. Trimming removed 6 bases from V and 8 bases from J, with 20 bases in between. The CDR3 is made up of 16 amino acids. The CDR3 protein is CASSWMWTSPDSPLHF. Here the CDR3 DNA reads TGTGCCAGCAGCTGGATGTGGACAAGTCCGGATTCACCCCTCCACTTT.

The table lists this clonotype with a few counts. This chain joins TRBV6-1 and TRBJ2-1; D is uncertain. Trimming left V 5 bases short and J 0 bases short, with 14 bases between. The CDR3 is made up of 16 amino acids. Germline V gene sequence: CDR1 MNHNS, CDR2 SASEGT. The CDR3 reads CASSQDRSSSYNEQFF. The CDR3 nucleotides read TGTGCCAGCAGTCAGGACCGTTCGAGCTCCTACAATGAGCAGTTCTTC.

The V call is TRBV29-1, the J call TRBJ2-7, with 14 bases that match TRBD2. The trim removed 6 bases at V and 5 bases at J, leaving 12 bases unmatched. Per the germline V gene, CDR1 is SQVTM and CDR2 is ANQGSEA. The CDR3 runs 16 residues. The CDR3 DNA reads as TGCAGCGTGACCTCCGGGACTAGCGGGAGTTTGGACGAGCAGTACTTC. Translating gives CSVTSGTSGSLDEQYF.